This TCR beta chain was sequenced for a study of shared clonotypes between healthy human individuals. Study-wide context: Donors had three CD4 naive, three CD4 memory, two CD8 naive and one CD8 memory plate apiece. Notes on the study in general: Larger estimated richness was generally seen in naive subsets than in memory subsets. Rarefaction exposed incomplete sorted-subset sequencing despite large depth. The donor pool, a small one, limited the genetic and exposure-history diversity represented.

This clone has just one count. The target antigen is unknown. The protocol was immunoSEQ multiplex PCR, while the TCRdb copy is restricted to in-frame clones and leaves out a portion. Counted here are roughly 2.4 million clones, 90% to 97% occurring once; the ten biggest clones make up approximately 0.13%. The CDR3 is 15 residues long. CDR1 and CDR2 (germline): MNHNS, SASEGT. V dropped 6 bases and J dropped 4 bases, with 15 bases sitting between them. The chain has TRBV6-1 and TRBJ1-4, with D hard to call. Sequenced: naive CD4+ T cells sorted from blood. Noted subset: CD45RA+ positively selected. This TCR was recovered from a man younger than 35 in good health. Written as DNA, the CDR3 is TGTGCCAGCAGACGTATTGGGTCCAATAATGAAAAACTGTTTTTT. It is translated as CASRRIGSNNEKLFF.